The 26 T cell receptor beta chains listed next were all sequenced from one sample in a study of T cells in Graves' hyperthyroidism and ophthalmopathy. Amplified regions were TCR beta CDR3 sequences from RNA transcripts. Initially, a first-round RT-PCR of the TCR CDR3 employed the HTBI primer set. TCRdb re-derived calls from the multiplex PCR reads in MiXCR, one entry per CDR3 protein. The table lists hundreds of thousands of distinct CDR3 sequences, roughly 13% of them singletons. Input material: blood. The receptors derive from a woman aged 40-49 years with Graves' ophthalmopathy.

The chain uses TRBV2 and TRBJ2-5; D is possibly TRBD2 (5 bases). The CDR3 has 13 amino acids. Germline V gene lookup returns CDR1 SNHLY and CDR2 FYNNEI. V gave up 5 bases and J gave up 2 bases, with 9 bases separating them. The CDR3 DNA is TGTGCCAGCAGTCTCCGGAGGCAAGAGACCCAGTACTTC. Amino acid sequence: CASSLRRQETQYF. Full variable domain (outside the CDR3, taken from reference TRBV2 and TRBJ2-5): EPEVTQTPSHQVTQMGQEVILRCVPISNHLYFYWYRQILGQKVEFLVSFYNNEISEKSEIFDDQFSVERPDGSNFTLKIRSTKLEDSAMYFCASSLRRQETQYFGPGTRLLVL.

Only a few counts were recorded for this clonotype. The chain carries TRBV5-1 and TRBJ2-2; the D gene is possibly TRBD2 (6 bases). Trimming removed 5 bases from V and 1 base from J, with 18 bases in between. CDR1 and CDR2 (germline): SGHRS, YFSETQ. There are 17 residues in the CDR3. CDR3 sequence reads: CASSVGRTTLNTGELFF. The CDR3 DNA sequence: TGCGCCAGCAGTGTTGGACGGACTACCTTGAACACCGGGGAGCTGTTTTTT.

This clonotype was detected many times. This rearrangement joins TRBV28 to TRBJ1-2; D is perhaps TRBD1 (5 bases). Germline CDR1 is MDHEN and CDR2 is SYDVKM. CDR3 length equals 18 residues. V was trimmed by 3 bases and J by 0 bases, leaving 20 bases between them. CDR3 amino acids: CASSLALGVVLTNYGYTF. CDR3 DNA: TGTGCCAGCAGTTTGGCCCTGGGGGTGGTACTCACTAACTATGGCTACACCTTC.

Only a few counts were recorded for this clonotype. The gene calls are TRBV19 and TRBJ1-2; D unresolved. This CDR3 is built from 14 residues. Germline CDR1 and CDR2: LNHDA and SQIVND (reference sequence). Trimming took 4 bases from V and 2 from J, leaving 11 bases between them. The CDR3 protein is CASSSASGNYGYTF. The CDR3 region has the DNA TGTGCCAGTAGTAGCGCAAGCGGGAACTATGGCTACACCTTC.

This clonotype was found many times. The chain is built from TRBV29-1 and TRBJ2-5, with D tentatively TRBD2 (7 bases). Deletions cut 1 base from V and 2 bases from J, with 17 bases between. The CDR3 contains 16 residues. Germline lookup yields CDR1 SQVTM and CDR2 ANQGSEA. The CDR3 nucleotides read TGCAGCGTTGAAGGCGTTAAACGGGGGGCACAAGAGACCCAGTACTTC. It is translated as CSVEGVKRGAQETQYF.

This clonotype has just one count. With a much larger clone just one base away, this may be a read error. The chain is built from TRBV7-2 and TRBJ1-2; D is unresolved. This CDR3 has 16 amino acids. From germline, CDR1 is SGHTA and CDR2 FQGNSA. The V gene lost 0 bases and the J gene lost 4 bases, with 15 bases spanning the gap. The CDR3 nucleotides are TGTGCCAGCAGCTTAGCGCGATTTTCACGGTTCTATGGCTACACCTTC. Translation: CASSLARFSRFYGYTF. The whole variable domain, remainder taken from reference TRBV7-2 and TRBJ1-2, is GAGVSQSPSNKVTEKGKDVELRCDPISGHTALYWYRQSLGQGLEFLIYFQGNSAPDKSGLPSDRFSAERTGGSVSTLTIQRTQQEDSAVYLCASSLARFSRFYGYTFGSGTRLTVV.

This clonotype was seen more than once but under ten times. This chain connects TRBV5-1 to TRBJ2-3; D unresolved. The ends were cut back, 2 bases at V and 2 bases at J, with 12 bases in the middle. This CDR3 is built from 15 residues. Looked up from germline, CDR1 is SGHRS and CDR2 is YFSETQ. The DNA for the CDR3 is TGCGCCAGCAGCTTTACTGGTCTGTACACAGATACGCAGTATTTT. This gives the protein CASSFTGLYTDTQYF.

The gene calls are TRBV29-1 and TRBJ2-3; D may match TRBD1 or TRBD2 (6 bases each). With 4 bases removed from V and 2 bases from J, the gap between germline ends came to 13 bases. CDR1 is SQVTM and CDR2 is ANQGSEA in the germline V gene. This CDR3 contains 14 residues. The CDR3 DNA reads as TGCAGCGTTGCTTCCGGGGGCTTCACAGATACGCAGTATTTT. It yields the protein CSVASGGFTDTQYF.

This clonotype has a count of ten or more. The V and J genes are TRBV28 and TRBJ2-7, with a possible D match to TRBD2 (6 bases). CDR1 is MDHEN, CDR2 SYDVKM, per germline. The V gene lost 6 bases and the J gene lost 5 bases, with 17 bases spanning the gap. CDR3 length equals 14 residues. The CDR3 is CASSTGLRRDEQYF. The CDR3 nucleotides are TGTGCCAGCAGCACCGGACTGAGGAGGGACGAGCAGTACTTC.

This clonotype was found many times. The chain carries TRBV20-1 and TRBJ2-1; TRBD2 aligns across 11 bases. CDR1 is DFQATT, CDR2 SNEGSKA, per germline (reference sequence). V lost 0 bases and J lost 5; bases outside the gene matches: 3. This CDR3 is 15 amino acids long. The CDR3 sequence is CSARDRLAGNNEQFF. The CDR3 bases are TGCAGTGCTAGAGATAGACTAGCGGGAAACAATGAGCAGTTCTTC.

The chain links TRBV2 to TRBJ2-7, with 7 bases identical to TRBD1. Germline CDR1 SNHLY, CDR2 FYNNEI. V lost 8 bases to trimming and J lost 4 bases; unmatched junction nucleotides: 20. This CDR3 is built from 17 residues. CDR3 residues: CASSPRAPGQKTYEQYF. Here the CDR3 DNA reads TGTGCCAGCTCACCCCGGGCCCCGGGACAGAAAACATACGAGCAGTACTTC.

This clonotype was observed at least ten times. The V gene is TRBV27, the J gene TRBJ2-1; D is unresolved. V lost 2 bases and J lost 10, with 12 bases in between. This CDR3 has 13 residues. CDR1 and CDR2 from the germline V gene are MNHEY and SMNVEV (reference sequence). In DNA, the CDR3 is TGTGCCAGCAGTTTACTAACCAGAGGCGAGCAGTTCTTC. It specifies CASSLLTRGEQFF.

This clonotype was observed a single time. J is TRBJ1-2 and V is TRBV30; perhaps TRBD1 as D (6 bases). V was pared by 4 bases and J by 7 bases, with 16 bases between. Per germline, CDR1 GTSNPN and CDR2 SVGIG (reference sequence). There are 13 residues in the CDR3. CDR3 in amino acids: CAWTDRLRGGYTF. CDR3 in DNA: TGTGCCTGGACTGATCGTCTCAGGGGTGGCTACACCTTC.

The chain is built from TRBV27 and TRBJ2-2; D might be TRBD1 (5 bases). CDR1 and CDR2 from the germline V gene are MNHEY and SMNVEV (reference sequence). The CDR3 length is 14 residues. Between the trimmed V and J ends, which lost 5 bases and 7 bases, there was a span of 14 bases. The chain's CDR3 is CASSPGYLSGELFF. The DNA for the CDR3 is TGTGCCAGCAGTCCAGGGTATTTAAGCGGGGAGCTGTTTTTT.

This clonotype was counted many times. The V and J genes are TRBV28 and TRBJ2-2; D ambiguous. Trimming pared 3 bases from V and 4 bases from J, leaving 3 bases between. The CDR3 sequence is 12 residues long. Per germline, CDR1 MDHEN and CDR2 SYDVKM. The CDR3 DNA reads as TGTGCCAGCAGTTTTATCACCGGGGAGCTGTTTTTT. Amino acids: CASSFITGELFF.

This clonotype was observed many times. The CDR3 is CASSFRHQNTEAFF. The CDR3 coding sequence is TGTGCCAGCAGCTTTCGACATCAGAACACTGAAGCTTTCTTT. The rearrangement uses TRBV7-2 and TRBJ1-1; unclear D gene. The CDR3 length is 14 residues. Per the germline V gene, CDR1 is SGHTA and CDR2 is FQGNSA. V lost 3 bases and J lost 1, with 9 bases in between. The whole variable domain, remainder taken from reference TRBV7-2 and TRBJ1-1, is GAGVSQSPSNKVTEKGKDVELRCDPISGHTALYWYRQSLGQGLEFLIYFQGNSAPDKSGLPSDRFSAERTGGSVSTLTIQRTQQEDSAVYLCASSFRHQNTEAFFGQGTRLTVV.

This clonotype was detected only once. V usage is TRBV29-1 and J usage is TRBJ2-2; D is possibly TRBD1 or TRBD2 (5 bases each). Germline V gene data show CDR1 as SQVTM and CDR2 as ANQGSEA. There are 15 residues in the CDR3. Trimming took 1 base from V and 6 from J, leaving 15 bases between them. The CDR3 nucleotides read TGCAGCGTTGAAGCCCTCATTGGGGGATCCGGGGAGCTGTTTTTT. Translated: CSVEALIGGSGELFF.

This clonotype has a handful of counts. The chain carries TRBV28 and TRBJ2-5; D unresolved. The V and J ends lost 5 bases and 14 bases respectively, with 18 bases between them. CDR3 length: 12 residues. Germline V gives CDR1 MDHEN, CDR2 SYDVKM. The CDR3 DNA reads TGTGCCAGCAGTGCCCGGAATGGTAGAGTCTACTTC. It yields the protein CASSARNGRVYF.

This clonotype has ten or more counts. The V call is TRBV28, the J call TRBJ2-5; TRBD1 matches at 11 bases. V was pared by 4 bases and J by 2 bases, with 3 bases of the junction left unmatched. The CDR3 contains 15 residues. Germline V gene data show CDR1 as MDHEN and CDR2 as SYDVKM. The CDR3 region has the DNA TGTGCCAGCAGTTCCCGGGACAGGGGGCAAGAGACCCAGTACTTC. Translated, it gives CASSSRDRGQETQYF.

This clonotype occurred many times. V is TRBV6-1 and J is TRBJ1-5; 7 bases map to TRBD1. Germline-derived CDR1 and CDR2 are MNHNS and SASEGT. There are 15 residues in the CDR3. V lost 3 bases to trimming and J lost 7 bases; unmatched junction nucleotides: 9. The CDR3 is CASSDDRALGQPQHF. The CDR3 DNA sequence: TGTGCCAGCAGTGACGACAGGGCTTTGGGGCAGCCCCAGCATTTT.

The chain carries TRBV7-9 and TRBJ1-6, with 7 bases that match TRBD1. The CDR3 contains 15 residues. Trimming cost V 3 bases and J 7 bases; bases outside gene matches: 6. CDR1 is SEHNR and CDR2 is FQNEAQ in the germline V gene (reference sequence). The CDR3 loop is CASSFGRGANSPLHF. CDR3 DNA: TGTGCCAGCAGCTTTGGCAGGGGGGCGAATTCACCCCTCCACTTT.

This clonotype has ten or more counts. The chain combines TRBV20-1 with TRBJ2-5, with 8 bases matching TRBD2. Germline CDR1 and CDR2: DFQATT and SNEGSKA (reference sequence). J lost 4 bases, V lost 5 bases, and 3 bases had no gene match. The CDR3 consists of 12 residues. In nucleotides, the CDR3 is TGCAGTGCTGGGGGACTAGTAGAGACCCAGTACTTC. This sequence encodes CSAGGLVETQYF.

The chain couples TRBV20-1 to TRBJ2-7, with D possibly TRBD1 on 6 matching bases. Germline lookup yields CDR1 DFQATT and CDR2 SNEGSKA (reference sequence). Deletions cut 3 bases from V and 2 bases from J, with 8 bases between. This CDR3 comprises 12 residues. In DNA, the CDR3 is TGCAGTGCTAGTCCAGGGGCCTACGAGCAGTACTTC. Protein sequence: CSASPGAYEQYF.

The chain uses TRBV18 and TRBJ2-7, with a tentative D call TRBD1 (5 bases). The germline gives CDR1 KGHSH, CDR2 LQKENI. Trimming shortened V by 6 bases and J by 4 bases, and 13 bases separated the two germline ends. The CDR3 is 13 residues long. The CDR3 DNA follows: TGTGCCAGCTCCTTCTTTAGGGGATACGAGCAGTACTTC. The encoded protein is CASSFFRGYEQYF.

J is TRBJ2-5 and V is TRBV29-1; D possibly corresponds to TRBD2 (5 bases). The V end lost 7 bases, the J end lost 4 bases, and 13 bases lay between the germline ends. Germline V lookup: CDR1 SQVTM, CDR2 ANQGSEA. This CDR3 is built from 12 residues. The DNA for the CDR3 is TGCAGCGCCGGGGTCCACCGAGAGACCCAGTACTTC. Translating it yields CSAGVHRETQYF.

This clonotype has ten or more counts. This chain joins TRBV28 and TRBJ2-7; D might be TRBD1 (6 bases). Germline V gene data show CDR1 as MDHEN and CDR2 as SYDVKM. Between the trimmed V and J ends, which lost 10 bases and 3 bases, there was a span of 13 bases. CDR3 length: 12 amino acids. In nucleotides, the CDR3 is TGTGCCACCAGACAGGCTTTCTACGAGCAGTACTTC. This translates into CATRQAFYEQYF. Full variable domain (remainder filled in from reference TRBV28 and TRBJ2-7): DVKVTQSSRYLVKRTGEKVFLECVQDMDHENMFWYRQDPGLGLRLIYFSYDVKMKEKGDIPEGYSVSREKKERFSLILESASTNQTSMYLCATRQAFYEQYFGPGTRLTVT.